These T cell receptor beta chains were read from a single sample in a study of blood T cell repertoires in COVID-19. The table came from immunoSEQ multiplex PCR; TCRdb's copy has only in-frame clones and leaves some out. The sample holds tens of thousands of clones, about nine tenths seen once. Sequencing was carried out using peripheral blood. All receptors derive from a woman aged 65 to 85 with acute or convalescent COVID-19. Each CDR3 is given with its conserved first and last residue. The D gene is left open where the match is weak. Size tells how often a clone was seen (once, few, many) or the class of an expanded clone, and some rows leave it out.

J gene	clone size	V gene	D gene	CDR3 DNA	CDR3 protein
TRBJ2-1	.	TRBV21-1	.	TGTCGGAAGCGGAGCACAGGGCGCGTCTACAATGAGCAGTTCTTC	CRKRSTGRVYNEQFF
TRBJ1-4	.	TRBV5-1	.	TGCGCCAGCAGCCCGGGAGTGGGGGTCTACGAAAAACTGTTTTTT	CASSPGVGVYEKLFF
TRBJ2-2	.	TRBV2	TRBD1	TGTGCCAGCAGCATATTTACAGGGGGCACCGGGGAGCTGTTTTTT	CASSIFTGGTGELFF
TRBJ1-2	.	TRBV6-5	.	TGTGCCAGCACAGAAACGGACACCTATGGCTACACCTTC	CASTETDTYGYTF
TRBJ1-4	.	TRBV25-1	.	TGTGCCAGCAGTGAATATTTGGGGCAGAATGAAAAACTGTTTTTT	CASSEYLGQNEKLFF
TRBJ1-1	.	TRBV7-9	.	TGTGCCAGCAGCTCCCCGGGGGGGGCGCCCACTGAAGCTTTCTTT	CASSSPGGAPTEAFF
TRBJ1-6	.	TRBV10-1	.	TGCGCCAGCCGTCAGGGGTTTAATTCACCCCTCCACTTT	CASRQGFNSPLHF
TRBJ1-3	.	TRBV7-6	.	TGTGCCAGCAGCTTGGCCGCTGCCACCGTAGGAAACACCATATATTTT	CASSLAAATVGNTIYF
TRBJ2-3	once	TRBV5-1	TRBD1	TGCGCCAGCAGCTTGGGGGGGACAGGGAGCACAGATACGCAGTATTTT	CASSLGGTGSTDTQYF
TRBJ1-4	.	TRBV18	.	TGTGCCAGCTCTCGCCCTACAGGGAACCAAAATGAAAAACTGTTTTTT	CASSRPTGNQNEKLFF
TRBJ1-5	.	TRBV14	.	TGTGCCAGCAGCCAAGATTGGTGGCGGGGGGGCAATCAGCCCCAGCATTTT	CASSQDWWRGGNQPQHF
TRBJ1-1	.	TRBV21-1	.	TGTGCCAGCAGCCGACCCCCTAGGACAGGGAAGGTGGGCACTGAAGCTTTCTTT	CASSRPPRTGKVGTEAFF
TRBJ1-2	.	TRBV11-2	.	TGTGCCAGCAGCTTAGCCATACTGACTGCCGTAATCGCCTTC	CASSLAILTAVIAF
TRBJ2-1	.	TRBV13	.	TGTGCCAGCAGCGTCCCGTGGAGGTCGGACGTGAACAATGAGCAGTTCTTC	CASSVPWRSDVNNEQFF
TRBJ1-1	.	TRBV5-1	.	TGCGCCAGCAGCCCCAGGTCAACGAACACTGAAGCTTTCTTT	CASSPRSTNTEAFF
TRBJ2-7	.	TRBV3-1/TRBV3-2	.	TGTGCCAGCAGCCATATTGAGGCCTACGAGCAGTACTTC	CASSHIEAYEQYF
TRBJ2-7	.	TRBV29-1	.	TGCAGCGTCCTGGACAGTGCCGTCTCCTACGAGCAGTACTTC	CSVLDSAVSYEQYF
TRBJ2-3	once	TRBV7-8	TRBD2	TGTGCCAGCAGCTTAACTAGCGGGGGCAATACGCAGTATTTT	CASSLTSGGNTQYF
TRBJ1-2	.	TRBV2	.	TGTGCCAGCAGTGAAGACAGGGTTGGTGGCTACACCTTC	CASSEDRVGGYTF
TRBJ1-2	once	TRBV6-1	TRBD1	TGTGCCAGCAGTGACCCGGGACAGGGGGGGTATGGCTACACCTTC	CASSDPGQGGYGYTF
TRBJ1-2	.	TRBV19	.	TGTGCCAGTAGTCAGCCAGGCATTTTCGGATATGGCTACACCTTC	CASSQPGIFGYGYTF
TRBJ2-1	.	TRBV6-6	.	TGTGCCAGCACTCCGGGGTCGCCGGTGGGTGAGCAGTTCTTC	CASTPGSPVGEQFF
TRBJ2-1	once	TRBV10-3	TRBD2	TGTGCCATCAGTTCTACACAACCGGGACTAGGGTTCAATGAGCAGTTCTTC	CAISSTQPGLGFNEQFF
TRBJ2-1	.	TRBV28	TRBD1	TGTGCCAGCAGTTTATTTTCAGGGGGCGCCTACAATGAGCAGTTCTTC	CASSLFSGGAYNEQFF
TRBJ2-7	.	TRBV18	TRBD1	TGTGCCAGCTCTCCCCCAAACGGACAGGGGGGCGAGCAGTACTTC	CASSPPNGQGGEQYF
TRBJ1-4	.	TRBV2	TRBD1	TGTGCCAGCACGTTTCAGGGGGCAATATCTGCAACTAATGAAAAACTGTTTTTT	CASTFQGAISATNEKLFF
TRBJ2-7	.	TRBV29-1	TRBD1	TGCAGCGTTGGGGACAGGGGGCTTTACGAGCAGTACTTC	CSVGDRGLYEQYF
TRBJ1-2	.	TRBV5-1	TRBD1	TGCGCCAGCAGTTCGGGGGGGACAGGGCGACCCCATGGCTACACCTTC	CASSSGGTGRPHGYTF
TRBJ1-4	.	TRBV19	TRBD1	TGTGCCAGTAGTATAGGCATCGGGACAGGGGACGAAAAACTGTTTTTT	CASSIGIGTGDEKLFF
TRBJ2-7	.	TRBV19	.	TGTGCCAGTAGTATAGGGACCCCAGGGGTCCCCTACGAGCAGTACTTC	CASSIGTPGVPYEQYF
TRBJ2-5	.	TRBV3-1/TRBV3-2	.	TGTGCCAGCAGCCGCAGGGAAGAGACCCAGTACTTC	CASSRREETQYF
TRBJ1-2	.	TRBV27	.	TGTGCCAGCAGCTCCCGCTCGACGGGGGACTATGGCTACACCTTC	CASSSRSTGDYGYTF
TRBJ2-3	.	TRBV28	TRBD2	TGTGCCAGCAGTTTAGGACTAGCGGGAACAGATACGCAGTATTTT	CASSLGLAGTDTQYF
TRBJ2-3	.	TRBV24-1	.	TGTGCCACGACGGACAGTCGGGATACGCAGTATTTT	CATTDSRDTQYF
TRBJ2-3	once	TRBV20-1	.	TGCAGTCCCACCAGGGCAGATACGCAGTATTTT	CSPTRADTQYF
TRBJ2-5	.	TRBV6-1	.	TGTGCCAGCAGTGAATTGAGGTTTGGGGGCTTCGAGGAGACCCAGTACTTC	CASSELRFGGFEETQYF
TRBJ2-7	.	TRBV7-9	TRBD1	TGTGCCAGCAGCCTGAGACAGGGGGCCTCGTACGAGCAGTACTTC	CASSLRQGASYEQYF